The subject of this entry is one T cell receptor beta chain. What it binds is not known. Trimming removed 1 base from V and 4 bases from J, with 17 bases in between. Germline CDR1 reads LGHNA; CDR2 reads YNFKEQ. This CDR3 comprises 16 residues. Original processing notes: Without quality scores, immunoSEQ junctional reads could not be filtered like full-length reads. The assay was immunoSEQ multiplex PCR, and TCRdb's table has in-frame clones only and misses some. Clone size and V and J calls were adopted from that table, with D and trimming inferred from the DNA. The sample yields 800,000 to 950,000 clones, 95% to 97% seen once. Naive CD8 cells were CD45RO-negative, positively selected for CCR7, excluding terminally differentiated effector memory CD45RA+ cells. The sample belongs to a study of shared clonotypes between healthy human individuals. Broader study findings: What limited the represented genetic and exposure-history diversity was the small number of donors. Compared with clonotypes that all four donors shared, non-shared clonotypes had lower generation probabilities. The study generally estimated greater richness for naive than memory subsets.

The sample consisted of naive CD8+ T cells sorted from blood. The V gene is TRBV4-2, the J gene TRBJ2-7; tentative D call: TRBD2 (7 bases). This clonotype was sampled from a man younger than 40 in good health. The CDR3 region has the DNA TGTGCCAGCAGCCAAGTTAAGGGGGGGAACCCTTACGAGCAGTACTTC. This encodes CASSQVKGGNPYEQYF.